The present entry profiles one T cell receptor beta chain with its context. PCR employed 60 Vbeta and 13 Jbeta primers. The protocol was immunoSEQ multiplex PCR, while the TCRdb copy is restricted to in-frame clones and leaves out a portion. This sample yields some 190,000 clones, of which around three quarters are seen a single time; 2% to 3% belongs to the top ten. These data come from a study of cytomegalovirus exposure and HLA in healthy donors. Germline CDR1 SGHTA, CDR2 FQGNSA. This CDR3 comprises 15 residues. The sequencing sample was made of PBMCs. V usage is TRBV7-2 and J usage is TRBJ2-5; 9 bases are a match to TRBD2. The DNA end favors TRBJ2-7, so the J call may be wrong. The source is a woman aged 25 to 39 in good health and CMV-seropositive. The chain's CDR3 is CASSLVGSGGHEQYF. CDR3 DNA: TGTGCCAGCAGCTTAGTGGGTAGCGGGGGACACGAGCAGTACTTC.